This T cell receptor (beta chain) was retrieved from a study of spatial heterogeneity in lung cancer (dated by TCRdb to the late 2010s). Notes on the research overall: Beta-chain transcripts were consistently detected in greater numbers than alpha-chain transcripts, which likely reflects a higher abundance of beta-chain transcripts. Nonsynonymous mutation counts, determined by whole-exome sequencing of tumor tissue, were related to features of the TCR repertoire. In tumor regions, TCR transcript counts showed a strong correlation with a T cell transcriptional module score from matched bulk RNA-seq. Both alpha and beta chains were TCR-sequenced in samples taken at surgery, namely 220 tumor regions, fewer than 80 matched nontumor lung samples and roughly 56 PBMC samples. The study quantitatively compared TCR alpha and beta repertoires across multiple tumor regions, matched nontumor lung and blood in non-small cell lung cancer. In the raw uncorrected reads, each unique combination of TCR and UMI appeared on average more than ten times. The study at large found these results: TCR-seq was estimated to cover only approximately 6.3% of tumor T cells for alpha chains and around 13% for beta chains. The count of ubiquitous expanded TCRs correlated with the count of ubiquitous nonsynonymous mutations, and the count of regional expanded TCRs correlated with the count of regional nonsynonymous mutations. Confirming at a functional level the hypothesis that regional TCRs recognize regional mutations was considered to require additional single-cell paired TCR alpha and beta sequencing. A correlation was observed between the number of expanded intratumoral alpha and beta TCRs and the tumor nonsynonymous mutation count.

This clonotype has at least ten counts. Its recognized antigen is unknown. One end of the junction is discordant with germline, which a read error may explain. The library was obtained by 5' RACE. Instrument on record: NextSeq 500. In the TCR library protocol, a unique molecular identifier was attached to each TCR cDNA molecule so that PCR and sequencing errors could be corrected. Turning to the authors' computational methods: TCR identification, UMI-based error correction and CDR3 extraction were all carried out with Decombinator tools. Expanded TCRs were defined as those above a frequency of 2 per 1,000, corresponding to the top 1% of the tumor frequency distribution. Expanded tumor TCRs statistically deemed absent (corrected P<0.05) from at least one tumor region were classed as regional, and all other expanded tumor TCRs were classed as ubiquitous. Renyi diversity was calculated using the R vegan package after each repertoire was subsampled 100 times to 5,000 TCRs. CDR3 similarity networks were built from amino acid triplet string-kernel similarity, with CDR3s being connected when pairwise similarity was above 0.82. Using fastp at Q25 and MiXCR, TCRdb reprocessed the public reads and kept productive beta chains. Identical CDR3 protein sequences are pooled into one entry, listed with their most common genes and DNA. These V and J calls rely on TCRdb rather than the paper's analysis. The sample table records over 10,000 distinct CDR3 sequences; about 5% of these occur just once. 36% of the sample belongs to the ten largest clones.

The meaning of the sample's time point label: sample taken at primary tumor resection. Samples were obtained from approximately 76 patients with early-stage, untreated non-small cell lung cancer from the lung TRACERx cohort. TCR sequencing used whole RNA extracted from tumor and nontumor lung tissue, or from cryopreserved PBMC samples, without cell sorting. Only patients for whom sufficient RNA was available from at least two tumor regions were selected for TCR sequencing. A lung pathologist reviewed the tumor and adjacent nontumor lung specimens before the specimens were selected. This clonotype was obtained from a male donor with early-stage non-small cell lung cancer. The sequenced sample was lung tumor tissue, obtained at surgery.

This receptor carries the CDR3 CVSRQKGGLNTEAFF. The DNA sequence reads TGTGTCAGCAGACAAAAAGGGGGTTTGAACACTGAAGCTTTCTTT. Rearrangement joined TRBV6-2 or TRBV6-3 to TRBJ1-1; a tentative D call is TRBD1 (6 bases match). Including cysteine and phenylalanine, the CDR3 has 15 amino acids. Only the CDR3 DNA stays, 45 bases, in frame from base 1. The germline V gene encodes CDR1 MNHEY and CDR2 SVGEGT.